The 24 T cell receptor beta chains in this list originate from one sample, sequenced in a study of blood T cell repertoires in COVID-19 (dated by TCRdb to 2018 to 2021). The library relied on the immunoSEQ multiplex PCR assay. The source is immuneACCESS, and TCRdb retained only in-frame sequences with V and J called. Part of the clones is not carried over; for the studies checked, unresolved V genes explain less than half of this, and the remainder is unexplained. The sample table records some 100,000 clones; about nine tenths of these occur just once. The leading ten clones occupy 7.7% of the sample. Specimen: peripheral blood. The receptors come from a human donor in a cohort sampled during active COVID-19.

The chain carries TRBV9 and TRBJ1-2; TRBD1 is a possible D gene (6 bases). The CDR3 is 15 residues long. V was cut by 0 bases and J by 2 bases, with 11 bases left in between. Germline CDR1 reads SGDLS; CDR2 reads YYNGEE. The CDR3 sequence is CASSVGGGRNYGYTF. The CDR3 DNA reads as TGTGCCAGCAGCGTAGGCGGGGGCCGGAACTATGGCTACACCTTC.

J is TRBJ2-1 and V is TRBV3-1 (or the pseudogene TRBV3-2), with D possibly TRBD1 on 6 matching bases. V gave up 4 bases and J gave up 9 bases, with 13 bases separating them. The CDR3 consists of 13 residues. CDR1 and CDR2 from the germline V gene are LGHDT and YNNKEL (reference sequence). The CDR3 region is CASSRAGAGEQFF. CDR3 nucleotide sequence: TGTGCCAGCAGCCGGGCAGGGGCAGGTGAGCAGTTCTTC.

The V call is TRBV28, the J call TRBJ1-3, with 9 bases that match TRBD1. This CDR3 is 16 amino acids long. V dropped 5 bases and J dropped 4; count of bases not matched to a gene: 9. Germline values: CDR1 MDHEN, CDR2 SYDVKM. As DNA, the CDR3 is TGTGCCAGCAGTCCATCCGGGACAGGGTTCGGAAACACCATATATTTT. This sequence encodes CASSPSGTGFGNTIYF.

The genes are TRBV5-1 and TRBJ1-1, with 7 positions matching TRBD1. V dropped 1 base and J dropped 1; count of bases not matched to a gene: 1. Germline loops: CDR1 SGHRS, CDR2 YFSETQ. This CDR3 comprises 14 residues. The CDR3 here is CASSLNRGNTEAFF. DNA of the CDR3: TGCGCCAGCAGCTTGAACAGGGGGAACACTGAAGCTTTCTTT.

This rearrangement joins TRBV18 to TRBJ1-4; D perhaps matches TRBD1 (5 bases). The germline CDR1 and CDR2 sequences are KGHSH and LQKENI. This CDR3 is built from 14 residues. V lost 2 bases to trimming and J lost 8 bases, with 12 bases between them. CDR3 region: CASSPGGGNEKLFF. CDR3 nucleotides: TGTGCCAGCTCACCAGGCGGGGGTAACGAAAAACTGTTTTTT.

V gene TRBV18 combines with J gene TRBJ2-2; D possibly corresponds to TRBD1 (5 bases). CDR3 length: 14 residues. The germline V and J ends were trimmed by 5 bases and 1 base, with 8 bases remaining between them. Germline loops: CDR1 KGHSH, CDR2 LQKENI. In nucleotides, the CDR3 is TGTGCCAGCTCATCTCAGGGGAACACCGGGGAGCTGTTTTTT. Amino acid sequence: CASSSQGNTGELFF.

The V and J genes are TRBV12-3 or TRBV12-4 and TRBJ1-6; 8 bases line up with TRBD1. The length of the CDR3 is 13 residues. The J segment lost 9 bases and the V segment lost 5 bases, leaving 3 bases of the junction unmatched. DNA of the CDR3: TGTGCCAGCAGTGGACAGGGTTTTTCACCCCTCCACTTT. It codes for CASSGQGFSPLHF.

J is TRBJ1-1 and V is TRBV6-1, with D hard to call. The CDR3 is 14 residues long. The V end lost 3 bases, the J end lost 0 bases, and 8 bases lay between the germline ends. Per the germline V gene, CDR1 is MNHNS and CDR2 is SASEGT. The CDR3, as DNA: TGTGCCAGCAGTGATCAGGCTTTGAACACTGAAGCTTTCTTT. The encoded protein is CASSDQALNTEAFF.

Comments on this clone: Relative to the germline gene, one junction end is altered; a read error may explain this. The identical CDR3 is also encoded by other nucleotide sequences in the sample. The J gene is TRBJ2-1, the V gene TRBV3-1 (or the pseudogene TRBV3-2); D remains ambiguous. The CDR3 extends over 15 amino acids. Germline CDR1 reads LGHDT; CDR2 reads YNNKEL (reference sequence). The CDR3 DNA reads TGCGCCAGCAGTCCCGGGTCGAACTCCTACAATGAGCAGTTCTTC. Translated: CASSPGSNSYNEQFF.

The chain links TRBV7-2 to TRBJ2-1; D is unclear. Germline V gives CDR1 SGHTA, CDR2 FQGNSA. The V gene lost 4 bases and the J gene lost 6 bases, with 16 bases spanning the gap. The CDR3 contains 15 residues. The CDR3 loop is CASSSSAPQVNEQFF. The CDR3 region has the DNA TGTGCCAGCAGCTCTAGTGCCCCCCAAGTCAATGAGCAGTTCTTC. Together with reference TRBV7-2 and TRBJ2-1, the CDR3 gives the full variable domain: GAGVSQSPSNKVTEKGKDVELRCDPISGHTALYWYRQSLGQGLEFLIYFQGNSAPDKSGLPSDRFSAERTGGSVSTLTIQRTQQEDSAVYLCASSSSAPQVNEQFFGPGTRLTVL.

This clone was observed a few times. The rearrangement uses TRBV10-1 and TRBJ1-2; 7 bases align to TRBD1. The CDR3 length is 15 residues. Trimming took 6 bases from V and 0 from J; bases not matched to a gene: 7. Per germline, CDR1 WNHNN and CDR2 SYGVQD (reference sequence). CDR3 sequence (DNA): TGCGCCAGCAGACAGACAGGGCTGACTAACTATGGCTACACCTTC. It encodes CASRQTGLTNYGYTF.

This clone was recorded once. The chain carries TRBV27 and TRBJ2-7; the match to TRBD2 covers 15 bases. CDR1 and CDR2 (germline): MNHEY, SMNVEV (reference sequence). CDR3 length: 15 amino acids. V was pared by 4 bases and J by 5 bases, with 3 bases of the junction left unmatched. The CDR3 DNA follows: TGTGCCAGCAGTTATCGGACTAGCGGGAGGGACGAGCAGTACTTC. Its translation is CASSYRTSGRDEQYF.

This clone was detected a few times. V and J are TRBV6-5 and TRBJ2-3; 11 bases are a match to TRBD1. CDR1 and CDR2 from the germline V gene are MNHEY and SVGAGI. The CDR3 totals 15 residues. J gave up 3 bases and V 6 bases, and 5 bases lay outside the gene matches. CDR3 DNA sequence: TGTGCCAGCAGCTGGACAGGGGGCGGGACAGATACGCAGTATTTT. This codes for CASSWTGGGTDTQYF.

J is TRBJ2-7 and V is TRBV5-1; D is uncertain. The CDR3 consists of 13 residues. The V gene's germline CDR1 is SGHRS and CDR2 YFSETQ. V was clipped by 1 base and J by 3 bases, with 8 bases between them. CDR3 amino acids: CASSLSHGYEQYF. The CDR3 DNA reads TGCGCCAGCAGCTTGAGCCATGGCTACGAGCAGTACTTC.

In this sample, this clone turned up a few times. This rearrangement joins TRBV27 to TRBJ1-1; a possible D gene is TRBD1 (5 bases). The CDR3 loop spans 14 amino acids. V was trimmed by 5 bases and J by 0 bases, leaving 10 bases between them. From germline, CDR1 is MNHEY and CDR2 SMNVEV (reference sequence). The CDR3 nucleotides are TGTGCCAGCAGTCGGGGGTCTGTGAACACTGAAGCTTTCTTT. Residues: CASSRGSVNTEAFF.

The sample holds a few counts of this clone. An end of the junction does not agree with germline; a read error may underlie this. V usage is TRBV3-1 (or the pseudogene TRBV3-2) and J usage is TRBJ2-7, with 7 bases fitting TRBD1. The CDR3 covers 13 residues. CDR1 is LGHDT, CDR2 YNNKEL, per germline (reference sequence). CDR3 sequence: CASSQGGSGQSDF. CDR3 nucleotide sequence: TGTGCCAGCAGCCAAGGAGGGTCGGGACAGTCGGACTTC.

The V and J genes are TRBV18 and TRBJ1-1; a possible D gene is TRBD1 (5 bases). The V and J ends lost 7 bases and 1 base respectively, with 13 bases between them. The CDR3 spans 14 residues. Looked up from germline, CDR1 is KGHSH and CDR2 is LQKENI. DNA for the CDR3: TGTGCCAGCTTACGACAGATGGAGAACACTGAAGCTTTCTTT. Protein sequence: CASLRQMENTEAFF.

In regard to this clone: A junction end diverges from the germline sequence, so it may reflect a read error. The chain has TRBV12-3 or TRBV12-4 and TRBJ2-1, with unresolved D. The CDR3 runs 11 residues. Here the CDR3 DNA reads TGTGCCAGCAGTTTCTTCCCCGAGCTGTTCTTC. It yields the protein CASSFFPELFF.

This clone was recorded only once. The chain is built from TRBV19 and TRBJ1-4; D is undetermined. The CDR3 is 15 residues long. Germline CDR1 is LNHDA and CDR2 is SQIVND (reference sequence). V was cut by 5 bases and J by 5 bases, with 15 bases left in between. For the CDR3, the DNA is TGTGCCAGTAGTCCCCTTCCGGGTCCCAATGAAAAACTGTTTTTT. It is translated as CASSPLPGPNEKLFF.

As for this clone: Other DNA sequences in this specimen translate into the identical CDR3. The CDR3 protein is CASSQVTDTQYF. CDR3 bases: TGTGCCAGCAGCCAAGTAACTGATACGCAGTATTTT. The chain links TRBV3-1 (or the pseudogene TRBV3-2) to TRBJ2-3; D remains ambiguous. Germline CDR1 LGHDT, CDR2 YNNKEL (reference sequence). There are 12 residues in the CDR3. The ends were cut back, 1 base at V and 6 bases at J, with 5 bases in the middle.

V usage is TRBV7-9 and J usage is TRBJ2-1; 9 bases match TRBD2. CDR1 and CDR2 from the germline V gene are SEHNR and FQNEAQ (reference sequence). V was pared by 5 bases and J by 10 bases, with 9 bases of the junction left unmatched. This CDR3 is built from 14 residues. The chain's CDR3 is CASSRLAAAWEQFF. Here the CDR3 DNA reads TGTGCCAGCAGCCGACTAGCGGCGGCGTGGGAGCAGTTCTTC. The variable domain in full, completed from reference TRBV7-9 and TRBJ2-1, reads DTGVSQNPRHKITKRGQNVTFRCDPISEHNRLYWYRQTLGQGPEFLTYFQNEAQLEKSRLLSDRFSAERPKGSFSTLEIQRTEQGDSAMYLCASSRLAAAWEQFFGPGTRLTVL.

The CDR3 sequence: CTSSQRGSGQVIKNTGELFF. The DNA for the CDR3 is TGCACCAGCAGCCAACGGGGATCAGGACAGGTGATAAAGAACACCGGGGAGCTGTTTTTT. The chain employs TRBV1 and TRBJ2-2; the table's TRBD1 call for D was not verified on the DNA. TRBV1 is flagged as a pseudogene. The CDR3 contains 20 residues.

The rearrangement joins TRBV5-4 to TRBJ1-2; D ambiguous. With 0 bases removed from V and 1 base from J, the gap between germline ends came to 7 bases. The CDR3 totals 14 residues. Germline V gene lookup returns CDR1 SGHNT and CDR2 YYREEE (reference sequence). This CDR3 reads CASSLGHLNYGYTF. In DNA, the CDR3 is TGTGCCAGCAGCTTGGGACACCTTAACTATGGCTACACCTTC.

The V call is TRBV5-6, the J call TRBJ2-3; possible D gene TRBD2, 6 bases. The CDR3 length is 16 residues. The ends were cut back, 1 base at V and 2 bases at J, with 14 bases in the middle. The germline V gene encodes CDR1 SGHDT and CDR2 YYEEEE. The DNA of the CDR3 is TGTGCCAGCAGCTTGAGTGTGGGGAGGTTCACAGATACGCAGTATTTT. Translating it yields CASSLSVGRFTDTQYF.